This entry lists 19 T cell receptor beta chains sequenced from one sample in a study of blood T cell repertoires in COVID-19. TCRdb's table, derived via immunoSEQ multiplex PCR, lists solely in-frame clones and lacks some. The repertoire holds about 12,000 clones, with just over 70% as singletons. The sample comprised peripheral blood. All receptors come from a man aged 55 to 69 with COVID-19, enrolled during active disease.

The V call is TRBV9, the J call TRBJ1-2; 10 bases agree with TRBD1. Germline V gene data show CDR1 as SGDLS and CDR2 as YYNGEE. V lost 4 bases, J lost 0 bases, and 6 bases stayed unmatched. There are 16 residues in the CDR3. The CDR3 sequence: CASSLGQGDPNYGYTF. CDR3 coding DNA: TGTGCCAGCAGCCTCGGACAGGGGGACCCTAACTATGGCTACACCTTC. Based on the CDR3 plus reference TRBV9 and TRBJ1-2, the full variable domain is DSGVTQTPKHLITATGQRVTLRCSPRSGDLSVYWYQQSLDQGLQFLIQYYNGEERAKGNILERFSAQQFPDLHSELNLSSLELGDSALYFCASSLGQGDPNYGYTFGSGTRLTVV.

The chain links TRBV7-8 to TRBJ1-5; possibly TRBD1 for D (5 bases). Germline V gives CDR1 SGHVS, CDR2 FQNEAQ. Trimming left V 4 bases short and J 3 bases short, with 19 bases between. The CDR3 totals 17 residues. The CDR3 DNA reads TGTGCCAGCAGCTCGACGCGTTATGGACAACCCAATCAGCCCCAGCATTTT. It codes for CASSSTRYGQPNQPQHF.

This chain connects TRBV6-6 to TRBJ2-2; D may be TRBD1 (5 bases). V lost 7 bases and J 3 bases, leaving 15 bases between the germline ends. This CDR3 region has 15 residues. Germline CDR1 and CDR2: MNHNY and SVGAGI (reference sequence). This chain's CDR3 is CASTWSLGHTGELFF. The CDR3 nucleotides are TGTGCCAGCACATGGTCCTTGGGGCACACCGGGGAGCTGTTTTTT.

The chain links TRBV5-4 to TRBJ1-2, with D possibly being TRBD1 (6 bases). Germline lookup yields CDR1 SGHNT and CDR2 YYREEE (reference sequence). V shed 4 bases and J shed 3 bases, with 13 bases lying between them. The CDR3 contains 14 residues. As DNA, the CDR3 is TGTGCCAGCAGCGGCCGAGGGGGGGACTATGGCTACACCTTC. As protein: CASSGRGGDYGYTF.

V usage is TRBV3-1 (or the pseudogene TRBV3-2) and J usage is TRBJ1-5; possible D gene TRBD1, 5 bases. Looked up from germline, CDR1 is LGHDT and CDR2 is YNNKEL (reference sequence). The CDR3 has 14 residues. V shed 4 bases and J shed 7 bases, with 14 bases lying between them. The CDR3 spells CASSLSWEGQPQHF. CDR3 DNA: TGTGCCAGCAGCCTTTCATGGGAGGGGCAGCCCCAGCATTTT.

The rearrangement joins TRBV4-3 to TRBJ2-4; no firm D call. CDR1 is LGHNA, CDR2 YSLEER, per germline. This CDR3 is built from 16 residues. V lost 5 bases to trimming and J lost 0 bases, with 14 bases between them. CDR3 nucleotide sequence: TGCGCCAGCAGCTCCGAGATCCAACTAGCCAAAAACATTCAGTACTTC. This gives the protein CASSSEIQLAKNIQYF.

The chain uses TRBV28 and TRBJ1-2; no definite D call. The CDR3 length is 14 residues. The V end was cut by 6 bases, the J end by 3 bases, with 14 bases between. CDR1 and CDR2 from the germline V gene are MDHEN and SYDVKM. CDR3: CASSPSDWDYGYTF. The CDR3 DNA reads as TGTGCCAGCAGCCCAAGTGACTGGGACTATGGCTACACCTTC.

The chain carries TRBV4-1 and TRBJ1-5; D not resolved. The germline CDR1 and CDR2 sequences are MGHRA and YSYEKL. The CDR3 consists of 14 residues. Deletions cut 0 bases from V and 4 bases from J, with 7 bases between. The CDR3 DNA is TGCGCCAGCAGCCAAGATATAGTGAATCAGCCCCAGCATTTT. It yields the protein CASSQDIVNQPQHF.

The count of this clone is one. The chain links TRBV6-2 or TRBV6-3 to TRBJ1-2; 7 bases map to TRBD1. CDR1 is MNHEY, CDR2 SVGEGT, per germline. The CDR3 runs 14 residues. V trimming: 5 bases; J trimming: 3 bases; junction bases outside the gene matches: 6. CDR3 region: CASSVPGQYYGYTF. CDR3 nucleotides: TGTGCCAGCAGTGTTCCGGGACAGTACTATGGCTACACCTTC.

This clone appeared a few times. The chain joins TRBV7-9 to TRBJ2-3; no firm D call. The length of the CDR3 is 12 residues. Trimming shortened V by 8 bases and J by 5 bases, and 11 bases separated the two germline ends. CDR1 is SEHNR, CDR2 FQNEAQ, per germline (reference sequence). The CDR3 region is CASGDSGDTQYF. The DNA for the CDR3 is TGTGCCAGCGGTGACTCGGGAGATACGCAGTATTTT.

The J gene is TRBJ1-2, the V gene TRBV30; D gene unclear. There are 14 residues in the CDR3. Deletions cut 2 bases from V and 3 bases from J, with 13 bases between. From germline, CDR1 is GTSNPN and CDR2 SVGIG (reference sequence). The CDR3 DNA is TGTGCCTGGAGTCCGAGGCCCGGAGACTATGGCTACACCTTC. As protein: CAWSPRPGDYGYTF.

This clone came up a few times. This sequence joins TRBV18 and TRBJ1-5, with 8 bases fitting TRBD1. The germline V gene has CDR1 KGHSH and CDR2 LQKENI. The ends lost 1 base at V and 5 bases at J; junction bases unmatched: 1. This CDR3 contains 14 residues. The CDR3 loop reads CASSPQTGDQPQHF. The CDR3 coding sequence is TGTGCCAGCTCACCACAGACAGGGGATCAGCCCCAGCATTTT.

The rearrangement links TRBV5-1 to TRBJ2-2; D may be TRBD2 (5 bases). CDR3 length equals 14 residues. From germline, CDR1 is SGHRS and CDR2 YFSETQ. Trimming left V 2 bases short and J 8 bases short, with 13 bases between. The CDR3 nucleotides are TGCGCCAGCAGCTTCGGGATTCCCAGGGGGGAGCTGTTTTTT. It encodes CASSFGIPRGELFF.

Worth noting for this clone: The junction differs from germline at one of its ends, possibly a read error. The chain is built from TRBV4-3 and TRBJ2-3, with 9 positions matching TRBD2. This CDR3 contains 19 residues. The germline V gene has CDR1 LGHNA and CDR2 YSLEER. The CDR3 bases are TGCGCCAGCATCCAAGATCCCCCCCGGGCGGGAGGGCCCTCGGATACGCAGTATTTT. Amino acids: CASIQDPPRAGGPSDTQYF.

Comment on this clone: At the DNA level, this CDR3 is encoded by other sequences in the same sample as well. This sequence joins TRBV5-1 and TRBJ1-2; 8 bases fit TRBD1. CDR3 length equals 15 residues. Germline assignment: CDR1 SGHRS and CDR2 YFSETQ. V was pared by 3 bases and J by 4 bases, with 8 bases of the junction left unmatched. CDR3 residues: CASSSGTGSIYGYTF. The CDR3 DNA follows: TGCGCCAGCAGCTCCGGGACAGGCTCTATCTATGGCTACACCTTC.

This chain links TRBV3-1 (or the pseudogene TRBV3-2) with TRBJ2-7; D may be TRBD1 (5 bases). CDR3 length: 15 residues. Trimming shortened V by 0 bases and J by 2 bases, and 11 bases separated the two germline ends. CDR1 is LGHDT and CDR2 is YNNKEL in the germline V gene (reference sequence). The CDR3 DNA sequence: TGTGCCAGCAGCCAAGATCCCAGGGAAACCTACGAGCAGTACTTC. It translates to CASSQDPRETYEQYF.

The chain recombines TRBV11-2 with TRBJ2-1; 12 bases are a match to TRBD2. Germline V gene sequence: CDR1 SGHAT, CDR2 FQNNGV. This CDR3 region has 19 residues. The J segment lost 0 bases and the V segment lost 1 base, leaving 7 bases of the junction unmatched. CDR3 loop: CASSLGILAGGSSYNEQFF. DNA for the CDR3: TGTGCCAGCAGCTTAGGGATACTAGCGGGAGGTAGCTCCTACAATGAGCAGTTCTTC.

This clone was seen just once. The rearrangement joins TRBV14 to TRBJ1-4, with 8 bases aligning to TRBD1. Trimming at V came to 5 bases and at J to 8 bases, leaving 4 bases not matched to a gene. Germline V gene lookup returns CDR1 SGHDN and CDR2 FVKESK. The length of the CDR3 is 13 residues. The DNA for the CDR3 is TGTGCCAGCAGCGCCTCAGGGGGCGAAAAACTGTTTTTT. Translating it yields CASSASGGEKLFF.

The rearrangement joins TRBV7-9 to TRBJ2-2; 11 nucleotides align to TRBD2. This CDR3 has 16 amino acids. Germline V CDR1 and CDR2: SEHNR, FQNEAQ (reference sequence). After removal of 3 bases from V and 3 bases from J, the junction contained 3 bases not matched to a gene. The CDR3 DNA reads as TGTGCCAGCAGCTTTCCGGGACTAGCGGACACCGGGGAGCTGTTTTTT. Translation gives CASSFPGLADTGELFF.